The 25 T cell receptor beta chains below were found in one sample sequenced in a study of blood T cell repertoires in COVID-19. Assay used: immunoSEQ multiplex PCR; TCRdb lists only in-frame clones, some missing. The sample holds roughly 290,000 clones, approximately 87% seen once. The sequencing sample was made of peripheral blood. The receptors stem from a woman between 45 and 60 years old who had recovered from COVID-19.

The chain links TRBV30 to TRBJ2-5, with TRBD2 matching 10 bases. Unmatched junction bases numbered 3, after V lost 7 bases and J lost 1 base. Germline V CDR1 and CDR2: GTSNPN, SVGIG (reference sequence). This CDR3 region has 13 residues. CDR3 residues: CASSGGPQETQYF. The CDR3 coding sequence is TGTGCCTCTAGCGGGGGCCCCCAAGAGACCCAGTACTTC.

The sample holds a few counts of this clone. This sequence joins TRBV7-2 and TRBJ1-5, with TRBD1 identical over 8 bases. The J segment lost 6 bases and the V segment lost 3 bases, leaving 7 bases of the junction unmatched. The germline V gene encodes CDR1 SGHTA and CDR2 FQGNSA. CDR3 length: 15 amino acids. In DNA form, the CDR3 reads TGTGCCAGCAGCTTCAACTCAGGGGGCGGTCAGCCCCAGCATTTT. Translated: CASSFNSGGGQPQHF.

The chain uses TRBV19 and TRBJ2-4; the match to TRBD2 covers 7 bases. V lost 6 bases, J lost 1 base, and 6 bases stayed unmatched. CDR1 LNHDA and CDR2 SQIVND come from the germline V gene (reference sequence). CDR3 length: 15 amino acids. The CDR3 reads CASSPSGPAKNIQYF. The CDR3 nucleotides are TGTGCCAGTAGCCCTAGCGGCCCCGCCAAAAACATTCAGTACTTC.

The V gene is TRBV27, the J gene TRBJ2-1, with D tentatively TRBD2 (6 bases). Germline-derived CDR1 and CDR2 are MNHEY and SMNVEV (reference sequence). This CDR3 has 13 residues. V shed 5 bases and J shed 6 bases, with 11 bases lying between them. The CDR3 DNA sequence: TGTGCCAGCAGTACCGGACTACTCAATGAGCAGTTCTTC. It is translated as CASSTGLLNEQFF.

DNA for the CDR3: TGTGCCATCAGTGATTGGGCAGGGGACGGCTACACCTTC. This codes for CAISDWAGDGYTF. V and J are TRBV10-3 and TRBJ1-2, with D possibly TRBD1 on 6 matching bases. Between the trimmed V and J ends, which lost 3 bases and 8 bases, there was a span of 13 bases. Germline assignment: CDR1 ENHRY and CDR2 SYGVKD. The CDR3 contains 13 residues.

V usage is TRBV7-2 and J usage is TRBJ2-7, with D possibly TRBD2 on 6 matching bases. CDR1 is SGHTA and CDR2 is FQGNSA in the germline V gene. Trimming took 6 bases from V and 7 from J, leaving 13 bases between them. This CDR3 spans 12 amino acids. The CDR3 region has the DNA TGTGCCAGCAGGGGTGCGGGAACTGAGCAGTACTTC. It specifies CASRGAGTEQYF.

This clone has a single count. This same CDR3 is encoded by further DNA sequences in the sample. The chain links TRBV7-2 to TRBJ1-5; 8 bases align to TRBD1. In germline, CDR1 is SGHTA, CDR2 FQGNSA. This CDR3 spans 14 amino acids. The V segment lost 3 bases and the J segment 2 bases; nucleotides outside the gene matches: 0. This chain's CDR3 is CASSLTGGNQPQHF. CDR3 coding DNA: TGTGCCAGCAGCTTGACAGGGGGCAATCAGCCCCAGCATTTT.

This chain connects TRBV7-2 to TRBJ1-1; 7 bases line up with TRBD1. With V trimmed by 5 bases and J by 11 bases, 14 bases remained unmatched. The germline gives CDR1 SGHTA, CDR2 FQGNSA. CDR3 length: 14 amino acids. In DNA, the CDR3 is TGTGCCAGCAGCATGGGACAGCGGAGCTCATCGGCTTTCTTT. Translating gives CASSMGQRSSSAFF.

The chain combines TRBV5-4 with TRBJ1-4; 8 bases line up with TRBD1. The CDR3 loop spans 15 amino acids. The germline CDR1 and CDR2 sequences are SGHNT and YYREEE (reference sequence). The ends lost 4 bases at V and 4 bases at J; junction bases unmatched: 6. The chain's CDR3 is CASSRKQGVNEKLFF. The CDR3 region has the DNA TGTGCCAGCAGCCGCAAACAGGGGGTTAATGAAAAACTGTTTTTT. Full variable domain (outside the CDR3, taken from reference TRBV5-4 and TRBJ1-4): ETGVTQSPTHLIKTRGQQVTLRCSSQSGHNTVSWYQQALGQGPQFIFQYYREEENGRGNFPPRFSGLQFPNYSSELNVNALELDDSALYLCASSRKQGVNEKLFFGSGTQLSVL.

The chain couples TRBV9 to TRBJ1-4; maybe TRBD1 (5 bases). Germline CDR1 is SGDLS and CDR2 is YYNGEE. CDR3 length equals 14 residues. Trimming cost V 6 bases and J 4 bases, with 13 bases left between them. Here the CDR3 DNA reads TGTGCCAGCACCCCGACAGCGAATAATGAAAAACTGTTTTTT. Translating it yields CASTPTANNEKLFF.

The chain couples TRBV27 to TRBJ2-2, with a tentative D call TRBD1 (5 bases). Germline CDR1 and CDR2: MNHEY and SMNVEV (reference sequence). V gave up 5 bases and J gave up 7 bases, with 20 bases separating them. The length of the CDR3 is 16 residues. Here the CDR3 DNA reads TGTGCCAGCAGTGCTGTAGGCGGCAGGGTTAACGGGGAGCTGTTTTTT. Translation: CASSAVGGRVNGELFF.

The chain joins TRBV12-3 or TRBV12-4 to TRBJ2-4; D is unclear. This CDR3 is 13 amino acids long. Trimming took 4 bases from V and 0 from J, leaving 4 bases between them. As DNA, the CDR3 is TGTGCCAGCAGTTCGTTAGCCAAAAACATTCAGTACTTC. It codes for CASSSLAKNIQYF.

The chain combines TRBV10-1 with TRBJ1-6, with D hard to call. This CDR3 comprises 14 residues. In germline, CDR1 is WNHNN, CDR2 SYGVQD (reference sequence). The ends were cut back, 3 bases at V and 7 bases at J, with 10 bases in the middle. The CDR3 coding sequence is TGCGCCAGCAGTGATAATCAGGCGAATTCACCCCTCCACTTT. The encoded protein is CASSDNQANSPLHF.

The table lists this clone with a count of one. This rearrangement joins TRBV4-3 to TRBJ2-7; 7 bases agree with TRBD1. There are 14 residues in the CDR3. Unmatched junction bases numbered 4, after V lost 0 bases and J lost 5 bases. Per the germline V gene, CDR1 is LGHNA and CDR2 is YSLEER. In DNA, the CDR3 is TGCGCCAGCAGCCAAGATCCAGACAGGGACGAGCAGTACTTC. Its translation: CASSQDPDRDEQYF.

This chain links TRBV4-1 with TRBJ2-2; D may be TRBD2 (6 bases). Looked up from germline, CDR1 is MGHRA and CDR2 is YSYEKL. The V gene lost 2 bases and the J gene lost 0 bases, with 10 bases spanning the gap. The CDR3 runs 16 residues. The CDR3 DNA sequence: TGCGCCAGCAGCCAACCGGGACTCTCGAACACCGGGGAGCTGTTTTTT. This translates into CASSQPGLSNTGELFF.

The chain is built from TRBV5-1 and TRBJ2-3; no clear D. V was trimmed by 0 bases and J by 1 base, leaving 9 bases between them. Germline V lookup: CDR1 SGHRS, CDR2 YFSETQ. The CDR3 totals 15 residues. The CDR3 sequence: CASSLALARTDTQYF. CDR3 nucleotide sequence: TGCGCCAGCAGCTTGGCCTTGGCACGCACAGATACGCAGTATTTT.

The V gene is TRBV6-6, the J gene TRBJ1-2; a weak D match, TRBD1 (6 bases). The V and J ends lost 5 bases and 1 base respectively, with 8 bases between them. Germline V gives CDR1 MNHNY, CDR2 SVGAGI (reference sequence). The CDR3 spans 13 residues. DNA for the CDR3: TGTGCCAGCAGTCTGGACAGTAACTATGGCTACACCTTC. Translating it yields CASSLDSNYGYTF.

The chain joins TRBV14 to TRBJ2-7; D is ambiguous. Trimming shortened V by 1 base and J by 2 bases, and 9 bases separated the two germline ends. The germline gives CDR1 SGHDN, CDR2 FVKESK. CDR3 length: 14 amino acids. The CDR3 reads CASSQGAGTYEQYF. DNA for the CDR3: TGTGCCAGCAGCCAAGGGGCAGGTACCTACGAGCAGTACTTC.

CDR3 sequence (DNA): TGTGCCATCAGTGAGGTTTACGGGAATTCACCCCTCCACTTT. Amino acid sequence: CAISEVYGNSPLHF. The chain is built from TRBV10-3 and TRBJ1-6; D is uncertain. The V end was cut by 2 bases, the J end by 7 bases, with 9 bases between. CDR1 ENHRY and CDR2 SYGVKD come from the germline V gene. This CDR3 comprises 14 residues.

The count of this clone is one. The chain combines TRBV5-5 with TRBJ1-1, with D tentatively TRBD1 (5 bases). V was shortened by 3 bases and J by 6 bases, with 12 bases between the two germline ends. The CDR3 totals 13 residues. Germline CDR1 and CDR2: SGHKS and YYEKEE (reference sequence). Here the CDR3 DNA reads TGTGCCAGCAGCTCGACAGATTCAGCTGAAGCTTTCTTT. It codes for CASSSTDSAEAFF.

This chain uses TRBV5-4 with TRBJ1-3, with TRBD1 matching over 8 bases. The V and J ends lost 1 base and 4 bases, in that order; junction bases with no gene match: 7. The CDR3 is 16 amino acids. The germline V gene encodes CDR1 SGHNT and CDR2 YYREEE (reference sequence). CDR3 DNA sequence: TGTGCCAGCAGCTTGCGGCAGGGGGCGATCGGAAACACCATATATTTT. Protein: CASSLRQGAIGNTIYF.

The V gene is TRBV5-4, the J gene TRBJ1-2, with TRBD1 matching over 7 bases. Trimming at V came to 6 bases and at J to 4 bases, leaving 9 bases not matched to a gene. The V gene's germline CDR1 is SGHNT and CDR2 YYREEE (reference sequence). This CDR3 is built from 14 residues. CDR3 protein: CASTGDSASYGYTF. The CDR3 DNA sequence: TGTGCCAGCACCGGGGACAGTGCATCCTATGGCTACACCTTC. The full variable domain, rest sourced from reference TRBV5-4 and TRBJ1-2, is ETGVTQSPTHLIKTRGQQVTLRCSSQSGHNTVSWYQQALGQGPQFIFQYYREEENGRGNFPPRFSGLQFPNYSSELNVNALELDDSALYLCASTGDSASYGYTFGSGTRLTVV.

The rearrangement joins TRBV30 to TRBJ1-2; 9 nucleotides align to TRBD1. Germline lookup yields CDR1 GTSNPN and CDR2 SVGIG (reference sequence). The CDR3 has 16 amino acids. The V gene end was trimmed by 4 bases and the J gene end by 3 bases; junction bases not matched to a gene: 12. The CDR3 here is CAWTTYPGQGYYGYTF. In DNA form, the CDR3 reads TGTGCCTGGACTACATATCCGGGACAGGGTTACTATGGCTACACCTTC.

The V call is TRBV28, the J call TRBJ2-2; D may be TRBD1 (6 bases). V lost 5 bases and J lost 2, with 18 bases in between. Germline-derived CDR1 and CDR2 are MDHEN and SYDVKM. The CDR3 consists of 17 residues. The CDR3 region is CASSLTGSPRNTGELFF. The CDR3 DNA follows: TGTGCCAGCAGTCTCACAGGGTCTCCGAGAAACACCGGGGAGCTGTTTTTT.

CDR3 sequence (DNA): TGTGCCAGCAGCCCGGGACAGGGCGCTGAAGCTTTCTTT. It codes for CASSPGQGAEAFF. The chain uses TRBV7-2 and TRBJ1-1; 9 bases align to TRBD1. The germline V gene encodes CDR1 SGHTA and CDR2 FQGNSA. The ends lost 5 bases at V and 6 bases at J; junction bases unmatched: 4. The CDR3 loop spans 13 amino acids. The full variable domain, its missing parts supplied by reference TRBV7-2 and TRBJ1-1, is GAGVSQSPSNKVTEKGKDVELRCDPISGHTALYWYRQSLGQGLEFLIYFQGNSAPDKSGLPSDRFSAERTGGSVSTLTIQRTQQEDSAVYLCASSPGQGAEAFFGQGTRLTVV.